Included here is one TCR beta chain sequence, with context. This clone came up once. This clone's antigen is unknown. No qualities accompany the bases; no much larger clone lies one base away. The data originate from a study of cytomegalovirus exposure and HLA in healthy donors (TCRdb year 2017). For context, the study as a whole: According to an earlier analysis of 587 of the donors, about 179 million T cells yielded 120 million or so unique TCR beta sequences and 276 Gb of sequence data. A later genetic analysis took genome-wide SNP genotypes for about three fifths of the roughly 670 donors and used that subset as a discovery cohort. Both class I and class II loci were covered by HLA typing, at four-digit resolution. A later analysis re-examined previously published TCR beta repertoires from about 700 donors and added high-resolution HLA genotyping to investigate patterns of TCR occurrence. Across some 400 genotyped donors of the cohort, an average of approximately 200,000 unique TCR beta nucleotide sequences per donor were sequenced, and approximately 17% of those sequences were non-productive. Roughly 300 gigabases of sequencing data and 75 million to 85 million unique TCR sequences made up an early release that covered fewer than 650 HLA-typed donors. The aim of the study was to test whether cataloging public T cell receptors could identify signatures of past pathogen exposure. The study profiled the T cell repertoires of 550 to 700 subjects by immunosequencing and related them to cytomegalovirus serostatus. In the later analysis, no new phenotypic data were used to find candidate immune exposures; instead, reliance was placed on TCR beta sequences and their occurrence across donors. All discovery cohort repertoires had been generated on a single sequencing platform. Four to six DR-DQ haplotypes were handled as single units for association and clustering because linkage in the cohort was strong. Typing coverage differed by locus: A, B, C, DRB1 and DQB1 were typed in about 629-640 donors, DQA1 in 500 to 550, DPA1 in approximately 610, and DPB1 in roughly 470. Of the 300 to 450 genotyped donors, roughly 80% fell in the genetic ancestry cluster associated with self-reported Caucasian donors. A separate validation cohort of over a hundred different subjects was used in addition to the roughly 700-subject first cohort. Donor age, sex, ethnicity and CMV serostatus were collected together with the repertoire data. An earlier analysis of about 600 of the donors used high-throughput TCR beta sequencing to judge whether each TCR beta V gene segment behaved as functional or pseudogenic. To predict cytomegalovirus infection status, the study brought together high-throughput TCR immunosequencing, statistical association of individual TCRs with disease status, and machine learning. General conclusions and limits of the study: Specific HLA alleles were associated with 16,951 TCR beta sequences at a false discovery rate of 0.05 in a later analysis. The authors suggested that the approach could potentially be generalized to other disease states and immunological phenotypes. According to a later analysis, TCR association rates differed among HLA loci, with DRB1 alleles showing the most associated TCRs and HLA-C alleles showing the fewest. Some IMGT-functional V segments, including TRBV6-2 and TRBV6-3, could not be distinguished by the 87-base-pair reads and were therefore excluded. An association between a missense DCLRE1C variant and V-gene and J-gene trimming of TCR beta chains was found in a later genetic analysis and replicated in an independent cohort. In vitro tests confirmed that three of the cytomegalovirus-associated TCR beta chains recognize cytomegalovirus antigens. A later genetic analysis reported fewer N-insertions in productive TCRs among donors in an Asian-associated ancestry cluster than the roughly 690-donor mean. The classifier was reported to diagnose cytomegalovirus status with high specificity and sensitivity in both the original and validation cohorts. A cluster of highly shared sequence variants was judged likely to be a technical artifact of the sequencing pipeline. In an earlier analysis of 450 to 750 of the donors, most TCR beta V segments appeared in productive rearrangements about 87% or about 30% of the time, broadly matching IMGT annotations. A further reported finding was that TCR beta sequences accurately predicted the HLA-A and HLA-B alleles for most subjects in the first cohort. Strong co-occurrence of HLA alleles, especially DR and DQ, made assigning TCR associations to individual alleles difficult. Correlated functional status among segregating V segments might reflect linkage disequilibrium, but an unknown experimental factor could not be ruled out. Over 15 rarely observed V segments, including chromosome 9 orphons, were excluded from the earlier analysis of several hundred of the donors because counts were too low. For the cohort, immune exposure information was limited to CMV serostatus. HLA typing was unavailable for some donors at each locus, so association tests used only the typed subset. The presence/absence analyses assumed that sequencing depth was roughly uniform across donors, and that assumption may not be true. In a later analysis, several top co-occurrence clusters were reported to appear linked to parvovirus B19, influenza, CMV and Epstein-Barr virus. Compared with equally common non-associated chains, HLA-associated TCR beta chains in a later analysis were more clonally expanded and had lower generation probabilities. In this cohort, only TCR beta chains were sequenced, and detectable features were limited by the absence of alpha or paired-chain data. Most TCR sequences were seen in very few donors, while some public TCRs were found in many individuals. In the study, 164 TCR beta chains were listed as associated with cytomegalovirus. A later analysis found that most CMV-associated TCR beta chains appeared HLA-restricted, with HLA associations seemingly driven largely by CMV exposure.

A distance of 4 bases separates the germline ends of V and J, which lose 0 bases and 8 bases respectively. CDR3 length: 11 amino acids, cysteine to phenylalanine. Here the CDR3 DNA is all that survives: 33 bases in frame from base 1. CDR1 SGHTA and CDR2 FQGNSA are derived from the germline V gene. The cohort was made up of under 800 healthy bone marrow donors. All cohort members were sampled while nominally healthy, although unrecorded immune exposures were likely present. The donor tested CMV seronegative and was one of the 352 seronegative cohort members. A peripheral blood sample was provided by each donor, and peripheral blood mononuclear cells were used for TCR beta sequencing. Genomic DNA extraction from the blood cell samples was performed with the Qiagen DNeasy Blood Extraction Kit. The library was generated by the immunoSEQ multiplex PCR assay. The multiplex PCR relied on a mix of 60 forward primers for TCR Vbeta segments and 13 reverse primers for TCR Jbeta segments. The CDR3 region of rearranged TCR beta genes was amplified from genomic DNA by a multiplex PCR assay. Amplified TCR beta libraries were sequenced as 87-base-pair reads on the Illumina HiSeq System. Processing in the source paper ran as follows. A later analysis counted about 80 million unique TCR beta chains across the 650 to 700 repertoires, and around 9.9 million of these chains were shared by at least two donors. To remove PCR and sequencing errors, raw reads were error-corrected and collapsed into unique sequences using a nearest-neighbor algorithm that merged closely related sequences. V, D and J gene segments were assigned by aligning CDR3 sequences to IMGT reference sequences. For a sequence to be retained, at least a six-nucleotide match to both a V gene segment and a J gene segment was required. A rearrangement counted as productive if the CDR3 had no stop codons and remained in frame with V and J, and every other rearrangement counted as non-productive. CDR3 was defined according to IMGT convention as the region running from the second conserved V-encoded cysteine to the conserved J-encoded phenylalanine. In an earlier analysis of more than 550 of the donors, sequences lacking an unambiguous match to a single V gene segment were excluded. In an earlier analysis of roughly 500 of the donors, V segments were called functional above 56.7% productive rearrangements and were called segregating when the between-donor standard deviation exceeded 5%. To diagnose cytomegalovirus status from the catalog of TCR beta chain sequences, a statistical classification framework was built. A later analysis assigned V and J genes by comparing TCR nucleotide sequences with IMGT/GENE-DB human TR gene sequences. The TCRdist pipeline was used in a later analysis to assign CDR3 sequences and most-parsimonious VDJ recombination scenarios. In a later analysis, each TCR beta chain was defined by its CDR3 amino acid sequence together with its V-gene family, and reads lacking a unique V-gene family were excluded. As a way to deal with suspected cross-contamination and a sequencing artifact, a later analysis dropped under 600 nucleotide sequences that were highly shared and had low generation probability. For each public chain, a later analysis derived a clonal expansion index from normalized ranks of inferred template counts within each repertoire. In a later analysis, generation probabilities were computed using a VDJ recombination model fitted to out-of-frame rearrangements, and the results were checked against IGoR. In a later analysis, TCR-TCR, TCR-HLA and TCR-CMV co-occurrence was scored with hypergeometric tests, and a repertoire-size bias correction was applied to TCR pairs. A later analysis estimated false discovery rates by permuting HLA or CMV assignments 20 times. In a later analysis, co-occurring TCRs were grouped using DBSCAN, with TCRdist sequence similarity added in when clustering inside HLA-allele-positive subsets. Co-occurrence clustering excluded repertoires with fewer than 30,000 or more than 120,000 public chains, plus five with anomalous nucleotide sharing. TCRdb stores this immuneACCESS table with in-frame sequences only. Part of the clones is absent; in the studies checked, under half of the shortfall reflects unresolved V genes, and no reason is known for the rest. V and J calls and clone size come straight from that table; D and trimming were deduced from the DNA. Here the sample has 200,000 to 250,000 clones; about 74% occur a single time. Of the sample, around 15% falls within the top ten clones.

The sequencing input was PBMCs. The chain joins TRBV7-2 to TRBJ1-1, with the D gene call left open. This sequence was found in a man in his forties or fifties in good health and CMV-seronegative. CDR3 loop: CASSLAQEAFF. In nucleotide form, the sequence is TGTGCCAGCAGCTTAGCTCAAGAAGCTTTCTTT.